Shown below are 27 T cell receptor beta chains from a single sample sequenced in a study of blood T cell repertoires in COVID-19. This table comes from immunoSEQ multiplex PCR, and its TCRdb copy is limited to in-frame clones, with some not included. The sample contains 60,000 or so clones, around four fifths of which appear only once. Sequenced sample: peripheral blood. The receptors originated from a woman in her fifties or sixties with active or convalescent COVID-19.

J is TRBJ1-1 and V is TRBV5-6; weak D call: TRBD1 (6 bases). Germline CDR1 reads SGHDT; CDR2 reads YYEEEE. V was clipped by 0 bases and J by 4 bases, with 13 bases between them. The CDR3 totals 15 residues. The CDR3 reads CASSLAGHLITEAFF. CDR3 nucleotides: TGTGCCAGCAGCTTGGCGGGACACCTCATCACTGAAGCTTTCTTT.

The chain carries TRBV4-2 and TRBJ2-3, with D maybe TRBD2 (6 bases). This CDR3 has 15 residues. V was cut by 3 bases and J by 2 bases, with 12 bases left in between. Germline CDR1 is LGHNA and CDR2 is YNFKEQ. The CDR3 here is CASSHGSATTDTQYF. In DNA form, the CDR3 reads TGTGCCAGCAGCCACGGGAGTGCTACCACAGATACGCAGTATTTT.

The CDR3 loop reads CATAPGSGTQYF. The DNA of the CDR3 is TGTGCCACCGCCCCCGGGAGTGGGACCCAGTACTTC. This chain connects TRBV24-1 to TRBJ2-5, with D maybe TRBD2 (6 bases). The CDR3 consists of 12 residues. CDR1 is KGHDR, CDR2 SFDVKD, per germline. Between the trimmed V and J ends, which lost 9 bases and 7 bases, there was a span of 14 bases.

This clone appeared a few times. The chain couples TRBV10-2 to TRBJ1-1, with D possibly TRBD1 on 6 matching bases. The CDR3 loop spans 12 amino acids. CDR1 is WSHSY and CDR2 is SAAADI in the germline V gene. The V end lost 4 bases, the J end lost 8 bases, and 11 bases lay between the germline ends. DNA of the CDR3: TGCGCCAGCAGTGTGGGGGGGCAGGAAGCTTTCTTT. Translated, it gives CASSVGGQEAFF.

The V call is TRBV7-2, the J call TRBJ2-7; 11 bases are shared with TRBD1. Per germline, CDR1 SGHTA and CDR2 FQGNSA. J was trimmed by 5 bases and V by 8 bases; bases with no gene match: 11. The CDR3 is 15 residues long. Here the CDR3 reads CASGSGQGVTHEQYF. The DNA for the CDR3 is TGTGCCAGCGGGTCGGGACAGGGGGTAACCCACGAGCAGTACTTC.

The rearrangement joins TRBV4-3 to TRBJ1-2; 9 bases align to TRBD1. CDR3 size: 15 residues. In germline, CDR1 is LGHNA, CDR2 YSLEER. The junction had 7 bases not matched to a gene; V was cut back by 0 bases and J by 8 bases. The CDR3 coding sequence is TGCGCCAGCAGCCAAGACGGGACAGGGAATTTGGGCTACACCTTC. It encodes CASSQDGTGNLGYTF.

The CDR3 protein is CASSYSGDRFGYGYTF. The CDR3 region has the DNA TGTGCCAGCAGTTACTCAGGGGACAGGTTCGGCTATGGCTACACCTTC. J is TRBJ1-2 and V is TRBV6-5; 8 nucleotides match TRBD1. CDR1 MNHEY and CDR2 SVGAGI come from the germline V gene. CDR3 size: 16 residues. V was clipped by 0 bases and J by 4 bases; unmatched bases: 7.

On this clone: One end of the junction is discordant with germline, which a read error may explain. The J gene is TRBJ1-1, the V gene TRBV5-5; a weak D match, TRBD1 (6 bases). The CDR3 runs 13 residues. CDR1 and CDR2 from the germline V gene are SGHKS and YYEKEE (reference sequence). The DNA of the CDR3 is TGTGCCAGCAGCTTGACAGGGAACGCTGAAGCTTTCTTT. Translated, it gives CASSLTGNAEAFF. Full variable domain (remainder filled in from reference TRBV5-5 and TRBJ1-1): DAGVTQSPTHLIKTRGQQVTLRCSPISGHKSVSWYQQVLGQGPQFIFQYYEKEERGRGNFPDRFSARQFPNYSSELNVNALLLGDSALYLCASSLTGNAEAFFGQGTRLTVV.

This rearrangement joins TRBV27 to TRBJ1-6; a weak D match, TRBD1 (6 bases). Trimming took 6 bases from V and 0 from J, leaving 12 bases between them. The CDR3 covers 16 residues. Germline V gene lookup returns CDR1 MNHEY and CDR2 SMNVEV (reference sequence). The CDR3 loop is CASRRGGSSYNSPLHF. CDR3 nucleotide sequence: TGTGCCAGCAGGAGGGGGGGGAGCTCCTATAATTCACCCCTCCACTTT.

The chain recombines TRBV21-1 with TRBJ2-7; the tabulated D call, TRBD1, remains unverified against the DNA. TRBV21-1 is shown as a pseudogene. The CDR3 sequence is 16 residues long. The CDR3 nucleotides are TGTGCCAGCACCGAAACCCGACAGGGGATGGACTACGAGCAGTACTTC. Protein: CASTETRQGMDYEQYF.

This chain joins TRBV11-1 and TRBJ2-2, with 9 bases aligning to TRBD1. The junction had 4 bases not matched to a gene; V was cut back by 4 bases and J by 1 base. The germline CDR1 and CDR2 sequences are SGHAT and FQDESV (reference sequence). The CDR3 length is 16 residues. CDR3 in DNA: TGTGCCAGCAGCTACCCGGGACAGGGGAACACCGGGGAGCTGTTTTTT. As protein: CASSYPGQGNTGELFF.

This clone was seen more than once but under ten times. The rearrangement links TRBV28 to TRBJ2-2, with 9 bases fitting TRBD2. The ends lost 6 bases at V and 3 bases at J; junction bases unmatched: 23. CDR3 length equals 21 residues. Looked up from germline, CDR1 is MDHEN and CDR2 is SYDVKM. The CDR3 spells CASSLLIISSGGRADTGELFF. DNA of the CDR3: TGTGCCAGCAGCCTCCTTATTATCTCATCGGGCGGGAGGGCCGACACCGGGGAGCTGTTTTTT.

The chain employs TRBV6-5 and TRBJ1-1, with D uncertain. This CDR3 comprises 13 residues. V lost 4 bases to trimming and J lost 3 bases, with 9 bases between them. Germline V lookup: CDR1 MNHEY, CDR2 SVGAGI. The DNA for the CDR3 is TGTGCCAGCAGTTTAGGAGTACACACTGAAGCTTTCTTT. Encoded protein: CASSLGVHTEAFF.

The chain employs TRBV7-8 and TRBJ1-4; weak D call: TRBD1 (6 bases). CDR3 length: 17 residues. Germline V gene sequence: CDR1 SGHVS, CDR2 FQNEAQ. Trimming took off 1 base at V and 5 bases at J, with 17 bases between the two ends. The CDR3 here is CASSLGPRGAKNEKLFF. CDR3 DNA: TGTGCCAGCAGCTTAGGGCCTCGGGGGGCAAAGAATGAAAAACTGTTTTTT.

The table lists this clone with a few counts. The chain joins TRBV12-3 or TRBV12-4 to TRBJ1-2; 8 bases fit TRBD1. Unmatched junction bases numbered 8, after V lost 10 bases and J lost 4 bases. The CDR3 spans 13 residues. The CDR3, as DNA: TGTGCCACCAGGACAGGGTCGGTCTATGGCTACACCTTC. Amino acids: CATRTGSVYGYTF.

The table lists this clone with a few counts. V usage is TRBV5-4 and J usage is TRBJ2-3; D not resolved. In germline, CDR1 is SGHNT, CDR2 YYREEE (reference sequence). V shed 4 bases and J shed 4 bases, with 19 bases lying between them. The CDR3 sequence is 16 residues long. CDR3 sequence (DNA): TGTGCCAGCAGCCATGATCGCTCGAGTCGGGCAGATACGCAGTATTTT. Translating gives CASSHDRSSRADTQYF.

The CDR3 reads CASSQGGGRDSYEQYF. The DNA for the CDR3 is TGCGCCAGCAGCCAAGGGGGGGGCAGGGACTCCTACGAGCAGTACTTC. This chain uses TRBV4-3 with TRBJ2-7, with D possibly matching TRBD2 (7 bases). The CDR3 loop spans 16 amino acids. The V gene's germline CDR1 is LGHNA and CDR2 YSLEER. V was shortened by 1 base and J by 0 bases, with 13 bases between the two germline ends.

This chain joins TRBV6-5 and TRBJ1-5; D gene uncertain. Germline loops: CDR1 MNHEY, CDR2 SVGAGI. Trimming shortened V by 2 bases and J by 0 bases, and 5 bases separated the two germline ends. CDR3 length: 14 residues. This CDR3 reads CASSYGGSNQPQHF. Here the CDR3 DNA reads TGTGCCAGCAGTTACGGCGGTAGCAATCAGCCCCAGCATTTT.

The chain recombines TRBV20-1 with TRBJ2-3; D call uncertain. CDR1 and CDR2 (germline): DFQATT, SNEGSKA (reference sequence). The length of the CDR3 is 11 residues. V shed 8 bases and J shed 4 bases, with 10 bases lying between them. The CDR3 sequence is CSPTRADTQYF. CDR3 bases: TGCAGTCCCACTCGGGCAGATACGCAGTATTTT.

The chain combines TRBV27 with TRBJ1-5, with 7 nucleotides matching TRBD1. Trimming at V came to 2 bases and at J to 2 bases, leaving 6 bases not matched to a gene. The length of the CDR3 is 16 residues. From germline, CDR1 is MNHEY and CDR2 SMNVEV (reference sequence). This CDR3 is CASSLVDRAGNQPQHF. The CDR3 coding sequence is TGTGCCAGCAGTTTAGTCGACAGGGCCGGCAATCAGCCCCAGCATTTT.

A single count supports this clone. The chain carries TRBV29-1 and TRBJ1-2; perhaps TRBD1 as D (5 bases). Germline-derived CDR1 and CDR2 are SQVTM and ANQGSEA. The CDR3 is 13 amino acids. The V gene lost 1 base and the J gene lost 7 bases, with 13 bases spanning the gap. CDR3 sequence (DNA): TGCAGCGTTGAAGTGACAGCCCCCGGTGGCTACACCTTC. The encoded protein is CSVEVTAPGGYTF.

This sequence joins TRBV5-4 and TRBJ1-2; TRBD1 agrees at 9 bases. CDR1 is SGHNT and CDR2 is YYREEE in the germline V gene (reference sequence). The CDR3 covers 15 residues. The V and J ends lost 3 bases and 3 bases, in that order; junction bases with no gene match: 6. The CDR3 region has the DNA TGTGCCAGCAGCTCCGGACAGGGGTGGGACTATGGCTACACCTTC. This encodes CASSSGQGWDYGYTF.

The chain uses TRBV5-4 and TRBJ2-5; D is perhaps TRBD1 (5 bases). The CDR3 spans 18 residues. Germline-derived CDR1 and CDR2 are SGHNT and YYREEE (reference sequence). Trimming removed 4 bases at V and 5 bases at J, with 27 bases between. The CDR3 DNA reads TGTGCCAGCAGCCCCGGATCCCCCGGGCCCCCTAAGGGGGAGACCCAGTACTTC. Amino acids: CASSPGSPGPPKGETQYF.

This chain connects TRBV5-8 to TRBJ2-6, with D unresolved. This CDR3 comprises 15 residues. Trimming left V 0 bases short and J 4 bases short, with 8 bases between. Germline V gene sequence: CDR1 SGHTS, CDR2 YDEGEE. The CDR3 protein is CASSLGWAGANVLTF. In DNA form, the CDR3 reads TGTGCCAGCAGCTTGGGCTGGGCCGGGGCCAACGTCCTGACTTTC.

The chain recombines TRBV19 with TRBJ1-5, with D maybe TRBD1 (5 bases). Germline CDR1 is LNHDA and CDR2 is SQIVND (reference sequence). V was clipped by 2 bases and J by 2 bases, with 10 bases between them. This CDR3 has 15 residues. The chain's CDR3 is CASSIWQGGNQPQHF. CDR3 sequence (DNA): TGTGCCAGTAGTATATGGCAGGGTGGCAATCAGCCCCAGCATTTT.

This rearrangement joins TRBV20-1 to TRBJ2-5; D remains unclear. CDR1 and CDR2 (germline): DFQATT, SNEGSKA (reference sequence). V was clipped by 3 bases and J by 5 bases, with 10 bases between them. There are 12 residues in the CDR3. CDR3 DNA: TGCAGTGCTAGTCCCGTCTACGAGACCCAGTACTTC. It specifies CSASPVYETQYF.

This sequence joins TRBV10-3 and TRBJ2-7, with a tentative D call TRBD1 (5 bases). The CDR3 extends over 15 amino acids. The V gene's germline CDR1 is ENHRY and CDR2 SYGVKD. Trimming took off 4 bases at V and 3 bases at J, with 16 bases between the two ends. The CDR3 DNA reads as TGTGCCATCAGTGCGGCAGGGTCGGTCGGCTACGAGCAGTACTTC. Translating it yields CAISAAGSVGYEQYF.